Shown below are 27 T cell receptor beta chains from a single sample sequenced in a study of Graves' ophthalmopathy and Graves' hyperthyroidism. Amplified TCR beta CDR3 regions were obtained using RNA transcripts as template. Second-round multiplex PCR followed a first-round RT-PCR using HTBI primers. TCRdb processed the multiplex PCR reads anew with MiXCR; each CDR3 protein has one entry. The table lists over a million distinct CDR3 sequences, about two fifths of them singletons. What was sequenced was peripheral blood or thyroid tissue (not recorded which). Source of these receptors: an adult man with Graves' hyperthyroidism.

This chain uses TRBV6-6 with TRBJ2-7; D is perhaps TRBD1 (6 bases). Per germline, CDR1 MNHNY and CDR2 SVGAGI (reference sequence). This CDR3 contains 16 residues. Trimming stripped 0 bases from V and 5 bases from J, with 17 bases between. CDR3 nucleotides: TGTGCCAGCAGTTACTCTCAGGGGACCTCTATGAACGAGCAGTACTTC. This translates into CASSYSQGTSMNEQYF.

This clonotype turned up a few times. An end of the junction differs from the germline gene, which may be a read error. This chain joins TRBV7-8 and TRBJ2-7; 7 positions agree with TRBD1. The CDR3 extends over 12 amino acids. In germline, CDR1 is SGHVS, CDR2 FQNEAQ. The CDR3 nucleotides are TGTGCCAGCAGTCACCAATTTCCGGGACAGCGTTTT. This encodes CASSHQFPGQRF.

This clonotype was seen many times. The chain carries TRBV20-1 and TRBJ2-7; 7 bases are a match to TRBD1. The CDR3 is 13 residues long. The V gene end was trimmed by 4 bases and the J gene end by 4 bases; junction bases not matched to a gene: 7. Germline lookup yields CDR1 DFQATT and CDR2 SNEGSKA (reference sequence). The CDR3 bases are TGCAGTGCTACTACAGGGGACGGTTACGAGCAGTACTTC. This encodes CSATTGDGYEQYF.

This clonotype was counted a single time. At one end the junction does not follow the germline gene, possibly because of a read error. The chain employs TRBV20-1 and TRBJ2-7, with D hard to call. The CDR3 contains 14 residues. Germline V gene sequence: CDR1 DFQATT, CDR2 SNEGSKA (reference sequence). The CDR3: CSATPETVLYGQYF. CDR3 bases: TGCAGTGCCACTCCCGAGACGGTCCTTTACGGGCAGTACTTC.

The chain joins TRBV4-1 to TRBJ1-6, with D uncertain. The germline V gene encodes CDR1 MGHRA and CDR2 YSYEKL. Trimming stripped 4 bases from V and 6 bases from J, with 10 bases between. CDR3 size: 14 residues. CDR3 region: CASSPRQANSPLHF. The CDR3 DNA follows: TGCGCCAGCAGCCCTCGGCAGGCTAATTCACCCCTCCACTTT.

This clonotype has just a few counts. The chain carries TRBV7-9 and TRBJ1-2; D call uncertain. Germline V gives CDR1 SEHNR, CDR2 FQNEAQ (reference sequence). CDR3 length: 14 residues. The V end lost 8 bases, the J end lost 8 bases, and 21 bases lay between the germline ends. Here the CDR3 DNA reads TGTGCCAGCGACTGGGTAGAGGGAGCGGGCGGCTACACCTTC. Its translation: CASDWVEGAGGYTF.

This chain links TRBV5-6 with TRBJ2-7; D unclear. Trimming shortened V by 0 bases and J by 3 bases, and 10 bases separated the two germline ends. The CDR3 length is 14 residues. Germline V gene sequence: CDR1 SGHDT, CDR2 YYEEEE. This chain's CDR3 is CASSLGVSLYEQYF. The CDR3 nucleotides read TGTGCCAGCAGCTTGGGTGTGAGCCTCTACGAGCAGTACTTC.

This clonotype showed up just once. This chain joins TRBV12-3 or TRBV12-4 and TRBJ2-6; 7 bases map to TRBD1. CDR3 length equals 16 residues. J lost 4 bases, V lost 5 bases, and 8 bases had no gene match. The CDR3 sequence: CASSGPGGQGANVLTF. DNA of the CDR3: TGTGCCAGCAGTGGTCCTGGGGGACAGGGGGCCAACGTCCTGACTTTC.

The chain uses TRBV7-8 and TRBJ1-2; 7 bases match TRBD1. The trim removed 6 bases at V and 2 bases at J, leaving 9 bases unmatched. The germline gives CDR1 SGHVS, CDR2 FQNEAQ. This CDR3 contains 15 residues. This CDR3 reads CASRPMGQLNYGYTF. As DNA, the CDR3 is TGTGCCAGCAGACCGATGGGACAGCTAAACTATGGCTACACCTTC.

This clonotype has ten or more counts. V usage is TRBV9 and J usage is TRBJ1-2; 7 bases map to TRBD1. Germline CDR1 reads SGDLS; CDR2 reads YYNGEE. V lost 7 bases and J lost 2; bases outside the gene matches: 2. The length of the CDR3 is 12 residues. DNA of the CDR3: TGTGCCAGCCTGGACAGGAACTATGGCTACACCTTC. This sequence encodes CASLDRNYGYTF. Full variable domain (outside the CDR3, taken from reference TRBV9 and TRBJ1-2): DSGVTQTPKHLITATGQRVTLRCSPRSGDLSVYWYQQSLDQGLQFLIQYYNGEERAKGNILERFSAQQFPDLHSELNLSSLELGDSALYFCASLDRNYGYTFGSGTRLTVV.

At least ten counts were recorded for this clonotype. The chain links TRBV10-2 to TRBJ2-5, with unresolved D. The CDR3 is 13 amino acids. The V end lost 4 bases, the J end lost 9 bases, and 15 bases lay between the germline ends. CDR1 and CDR2 from the germline V gene are WSHSY and SAAADI. The chain's CDR3 is CASSGAENQPQYF. CDR3 sequence (DNA): TGCGCCAGCAGTGGGGCGGAAAATCAGCCCCAGTACTTC.

This clonotype appeared many times. The chain is built from TRBV20-1 and TRBJ1-1; possible D gene TRBD1, 5 bases. The CDR3 totals 16 residues. Trimming shortened V by 5 bases and J by 5 bases, and 24 bases separated the two germline ends. CDR1 DFQATT and CDR2 SNEGSKA come from the germline V gene (reference sequence). The CDR3 DNA reads TGCAGTGCTTCCCGCGGCGGCGGACGCGGGGGAACTGAAGCTTTCTTT. It is translated as CSASRGGGRGGTEAFF.

In its sample, this clonotype was seen many times. J is TRBJ2-7 and V is TRBV4-3; 8 bases line up with TRBD1. Germline loops: CDR1 LGHNA, CDR2 YSLEER. The CDR3 contains 14 residues. V gave up 4 bases and J gave up 7 bases; unmatched junction bases: 9. The CDR3: CASSPGQGRGEQYF. The CDR3 bases are TGCGCCAGCAGCCCTGGACAGGGTCGGGGTGAGCAGTACTTC.

CDR3 residues: CATSSGHGNQPQHF. The CDR3 bases are TGTGCCACCAGCAGCGGACACGGGAATCAGCCCCAGCATTTT. The rearrangement uses TRBV15 and TRBJ1-5; D might be TRBD1 (5 bases). The CDR3 is made up of 14 amino acids. Germline V gene data show CDR1 as LNHNV and CDR2 as YYDKDF (reference sequence). V lost 3 bases, J lost 4 bases, and 10 bases lay in between. The entire variable domain, with the rest obtained from reference TRBV15 and TRBJ1-5, is as follows: DAMVIQNPRYQVTQFGKPVTLSCSQTLNHNVMYWYQQKSSQAPKLLFHYYDKDFNNEADTPDNFQSRRPNTSFCFLDIRSPGLGDTAMYLCATSSGHGNQPQHFGDGTRLSIL.

This clonotype was observed many times. V is TRBV9 and J is TRBJ2-5; TRBD2 is a possible D gene (6 bases). Per germline, CDR1 SGDLS and CDR2 YYNGEE. The CDR3 extends over 14 amino acids. V gave up 0 bases and J gave up 10 bases, with 16 bases separating them. The CDR3 nucleotides read TGTGCCAGCAGCGTAGGGCGGGGCCGGTATGACCAGTACTTC. Its translation is CASSVGRGRYDQYF.

Ten or more counts support this clonotype. The chain couples TRBV7-2 to TRBJ2-7; 13 bases align to TRBD2. V lost 4 bases and J lost 5; bases outside the gene matches: 11. Germline values: CDR1 SGHTA, CDR2 FQGNSA. This CDR3 is built from 17 residues. CDR3 nucleotide sequence: TGTGCCAGCAGCTCACCCGAACTAGCGGGAGGGACCAACGAGCAGTACTTC. Translation: CASSSPELAGGTNEQYF.

This clonotype came up many times. The rearrangement links TRBV29-1 to TRBJ2-5; D gene unclear. V lost 8 bases, J lost 1 base, and 11 bases lay in between. Germline CDR1 and CDR2: SQVTM and ANQGSEA. This CDR3 region has 12 residues. This CDR3 is CSNLDGQETQYF. In DNA form, the CDR3 reads TGCAGCAATCTAGACGGCCAAGAGACCCAGTACTTC.

With respect to this clonotype: This may be a read error: a much more frequent sequence differs by one nucleotide. This chain links TRBV14 with TRBJ2-7, with D perhaps matching TRBD1 (5 bases). Trimming removed 2 bases from V and 9 bases from J, with 14 bases in between. Germline-derived CDR1 and CDR2 are SGHDN and FVKESK. The CDR3 length is 13 residues. The CDR3 nucleotides are TGTGCCAGCAGCCAACAGGGTCATGCTACGCAGTACTTC. Encoded protein: CASSQQGHATQYF.

This sequence joins TRBV7-2 and TRBJ2-5; TRBD2 matches 7 bases. The V gene end was trimmed by 2 bases and the J gene end by 4 bases; junction bases not matched to a gene: 7. Looked up from germline, CDR1 is SGHTA and CDR2 is FQGNSA. The CDR3 runs to 15 residues. CDR3 DNA sequence: TGTGCCAGCAGCTTACAGCGGGATTGGGGAGAGACCCAGTACTTC. As protein: CASSLQRDWGETQYF. Using reference TRBV7-2 and TRBJ2-5 for the parts outside the CDR3, the full variable domain is GAGVSQSPSNKVTEKGKDVELRCDPISGHTALYWYRQSLGQGLEFLIYFQGNSAPDKSGLPSDRFSAERTGGSVSTLTIQRTQQEDSAVYLCASSLQRDWGETQYFGPGTRLLVL.

The sample holds many counts of this clonotype. The chain couples TRBV9 to TRBJ2-7; D is perhaps TRBD1 (6 bases). This CDR3 contains 15 residues. Trimming cost V 5 bases and J 0 bases, with 15 bases left between them. Germline V gene sequence: CDR1 SGDLS, CDR2 YYNGEE. This CDR3 reads CASSAQTGLSYEQYF. CDR3 coding DNA: TGTGCCAGCAGTGCCCAAACAGGGCTCTCCTACGAGCAGTACTTC.

Ten or more counts support this clonotype. The chain recombines TRBV7-9 with TRBJ1-5, with D unclear. Trimming took 2 bases from V and 7 from J, leaving 12 bases between them. The CDR3 runs 14 residues. Germline lookup yields CDR1 SEHNR and CDR2 FQNEAQ (reference sequence). The CDR3 spells CASSLIGSGQPQHF. The CDR3 nucleotides are TGTGCCAGCAGCTTAATTGGATCTGGGCAGCCCCAGCATTTT.

This clonotype showed up many times. The CDR3 sequence: CASSLSSGGYQETQYF. CDR3 nucleotide sequence: TGTGCCAGCAGCTTATCGTCGGGGGGGTACCAAGAGACCCAGTACTTC. The gene calls are TRBV7-8 and TRBJ2-5; TRBD2 agrees at 8 bases. This CDR3 contains 16 residues. Per germline, CDR1 SGHVS and CDR2 FQNEAQ. V lost 2 bases, J lost 0 bases, and 5 bases stayed unmatched.

The V and J genes are TRBV5-4 and TRBJ2-2; 8 bases agree with TRBD2. This CDR3 has 16 amino acids. The germline V gene encodes CDR1 SGHNT and CDR2 YYREEE (reference sequence). J gave up 5 bases and V 1 base, and 7 bases lay outside the gene matches. CDR3 loop: CASSLIPAGVTGELFF. Written as DNA, the CDR3 is TGTGCCAGCAGCTTGATTCCAGCGGGAGTAACCGGGGAGCTGTTTTTT.

This clonotype came up many times. The chain couples TRBV6-5 to TRBJ1-1; D is perhaps TRBD1 (5 bases). V lost 2 bases and J 4 bases, leaving 11 bases between the germline ends. Germline V gene data show CDR1 as MNHEY and CDR2 as SVGAGI. This CDR3 is built from 14 residues. The CDR3 DNA sequence: TGTGCCAGCAGTTACGCCGGGACCGCCACTGAAGCTTTCTTT. Translated: CASSYAGTATEAFF.

This chain connects TRBV7-6 to TRBJ2-5, with TRBD1 as a possible D gene (6 bases). From germline, CDR1 is SGHVS and CDR2 FNYEAQ. The CDR3 sequence is 15 residues long. Trimming left V 4 bases short and J 4 bases short, with 16 bases between. CDR3 DNA: TGTGCCAGCAGCTACGTCGGCAGGGGCGGAGAGACCCAGTACTTC. Its protein is CASSYVGRGGETQYF.

The rearrangement joins TRBV10-3 to TRBJ2-7, with TRBD2 matching over 8 bases. Germline CDR1 reads ENHRY; CDR2 reads SYGVKD. This CDR3 is 15 amino acids long. The J segment lost 5 bases and the V segment lost 6 bases, leaving 12 bases of the junction unmatched. DNA of the CDR3: TGTGCCATCAGAGGGACAATGAGCGGGAGCAACGAGCAGTACTTC. Translated, it gives CAIRGTMSGSNEQYF.

This clonotype came up once. The V and J genes are TRBV10-3 and TRBJ1-4; D ambiguous. CDR1 ENHRY and CDR2 SYGVKD come from the germline V gene. The CDR3 sequence is 13 residues long. The germline V and J ends were trimmed by 3 bases and 8 bases, with 10 bases remaining between them. As DNA, the CDR3 is TGTGCCATCAGTGATGAAGACGACGAAAAACTGTTTTTT. Its translation: CAISDEDDEKLFF.